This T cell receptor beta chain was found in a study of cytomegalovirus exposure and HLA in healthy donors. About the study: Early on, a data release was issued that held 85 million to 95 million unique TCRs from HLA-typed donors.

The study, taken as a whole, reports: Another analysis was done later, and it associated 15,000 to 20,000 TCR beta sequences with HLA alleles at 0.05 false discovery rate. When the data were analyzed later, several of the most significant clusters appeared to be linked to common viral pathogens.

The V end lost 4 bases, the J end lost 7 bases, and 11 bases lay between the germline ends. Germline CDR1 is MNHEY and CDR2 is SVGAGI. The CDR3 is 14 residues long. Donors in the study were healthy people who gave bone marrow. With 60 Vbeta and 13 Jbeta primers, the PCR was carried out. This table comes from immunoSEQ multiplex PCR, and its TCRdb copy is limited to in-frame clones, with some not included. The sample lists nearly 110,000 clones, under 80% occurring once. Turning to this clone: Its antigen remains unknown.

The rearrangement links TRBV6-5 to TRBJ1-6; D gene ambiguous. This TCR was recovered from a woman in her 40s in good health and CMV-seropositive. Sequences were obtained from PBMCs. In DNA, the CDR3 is TGTGCCAGCAGTTCGGGATTTGGCAATTCACCCCTCCACTTT. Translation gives CASSSGFGNSPLHF.